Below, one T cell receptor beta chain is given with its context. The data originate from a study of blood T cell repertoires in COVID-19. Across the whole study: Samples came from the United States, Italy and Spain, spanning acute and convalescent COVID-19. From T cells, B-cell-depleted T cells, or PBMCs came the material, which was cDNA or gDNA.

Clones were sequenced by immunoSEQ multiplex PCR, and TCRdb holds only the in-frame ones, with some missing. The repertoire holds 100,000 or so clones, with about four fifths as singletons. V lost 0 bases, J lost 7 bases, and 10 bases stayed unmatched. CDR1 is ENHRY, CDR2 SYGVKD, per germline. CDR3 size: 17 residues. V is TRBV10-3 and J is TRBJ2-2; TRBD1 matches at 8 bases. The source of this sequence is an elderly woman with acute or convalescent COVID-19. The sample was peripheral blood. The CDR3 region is CAISESRRGQGNGELFF. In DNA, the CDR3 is TGTGCCATCAGTGAGTCGAGACGAGGACAGGGTAACGGGGAGCTGTTTTTT.